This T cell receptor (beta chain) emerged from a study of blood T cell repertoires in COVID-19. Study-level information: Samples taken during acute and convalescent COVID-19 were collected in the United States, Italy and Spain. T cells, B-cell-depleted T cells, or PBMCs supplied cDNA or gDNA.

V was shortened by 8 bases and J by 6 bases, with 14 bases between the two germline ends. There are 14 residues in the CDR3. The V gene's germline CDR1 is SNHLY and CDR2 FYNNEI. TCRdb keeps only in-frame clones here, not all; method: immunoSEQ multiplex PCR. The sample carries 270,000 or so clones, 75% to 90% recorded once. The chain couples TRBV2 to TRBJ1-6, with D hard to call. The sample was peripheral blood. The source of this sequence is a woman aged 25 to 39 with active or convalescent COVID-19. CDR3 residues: CASRLNGVNSPLHF. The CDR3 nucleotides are TGTGCCAGCCGTCTCAACGGTGTTAATTCACCCCTCCACTTT. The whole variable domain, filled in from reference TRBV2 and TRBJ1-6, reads EPEVTQTPSHQVTQMGQEVILRCVPISNHLYFYWYRQILGQKVEFLVSFYNNEISEKSEIFDDQFSVERPDGSNFTLKIRSTKLEDSAMYFCASRLNGVNSPLHFGNGTRLTVT.